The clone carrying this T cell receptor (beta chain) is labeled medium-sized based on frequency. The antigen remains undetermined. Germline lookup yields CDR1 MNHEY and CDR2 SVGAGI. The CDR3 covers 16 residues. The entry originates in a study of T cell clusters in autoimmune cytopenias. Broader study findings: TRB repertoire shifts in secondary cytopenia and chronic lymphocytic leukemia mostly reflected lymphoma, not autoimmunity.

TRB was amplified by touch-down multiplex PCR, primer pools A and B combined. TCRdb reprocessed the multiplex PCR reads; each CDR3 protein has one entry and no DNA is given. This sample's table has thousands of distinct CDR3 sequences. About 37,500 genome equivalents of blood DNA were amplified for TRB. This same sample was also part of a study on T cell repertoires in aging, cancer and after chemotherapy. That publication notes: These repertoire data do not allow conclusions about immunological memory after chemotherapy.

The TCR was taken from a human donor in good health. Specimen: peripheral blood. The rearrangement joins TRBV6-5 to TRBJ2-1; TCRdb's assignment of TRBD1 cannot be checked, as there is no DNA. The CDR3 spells CASSYSRRGLYNEQFF.